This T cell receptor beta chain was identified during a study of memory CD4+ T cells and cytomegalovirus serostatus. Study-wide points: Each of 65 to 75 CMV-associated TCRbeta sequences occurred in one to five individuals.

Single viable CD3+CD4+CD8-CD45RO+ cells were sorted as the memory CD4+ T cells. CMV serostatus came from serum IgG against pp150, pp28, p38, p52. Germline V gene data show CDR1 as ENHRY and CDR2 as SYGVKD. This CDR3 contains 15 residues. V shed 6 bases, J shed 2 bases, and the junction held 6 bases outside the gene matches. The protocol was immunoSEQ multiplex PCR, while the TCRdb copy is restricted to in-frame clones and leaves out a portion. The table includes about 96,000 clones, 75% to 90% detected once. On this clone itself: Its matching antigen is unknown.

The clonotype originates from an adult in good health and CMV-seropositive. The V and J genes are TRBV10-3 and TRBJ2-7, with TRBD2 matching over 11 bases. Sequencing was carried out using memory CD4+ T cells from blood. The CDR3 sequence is CAISQTSGKTYEQYF. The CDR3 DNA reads TGTGCCATCAGCCAGACTAGCGGGAAGACCTACGAGCAGTACTTC.